This T cell receptor (beta chain) was documented in a study of T cells in Graves' hyperthyroidism and ophthalmopathy. The study's findings and limits: The model forecast ophthalmopathy, anticipating it by a median around 6.9 months before onset.

This clonotype was counted many times. Its specificity is not known. After removal of 5 bases from V and 7 bases from J, the junction contained 4 bases not matched to a gene. The CDR3 covers 12 residues. The germline V gene has CDR1 GTSNPN and CDR2 SVGIG (reference sequence). The CDR3 regions of TCR beta were amplified from RNA transcripts. The primer set for the first-round RT-PCR of the TCR CDR3 was HTBI. TCRdb re-called the multiplex PCR reads with MiXCR, one entry per CDR3 protein. This sample has around 420,000 distinct CDR3 sequences; roughly 13% occur once, and the top ten carry 4% to 6.5%. The sequence was collected from a woman aged 18-29 years with Graves' hyperthyroidism. Sequenced: blood. V is TRBV30 and J is TRBJ1-2; 10 nucleotides line up with TRBD1. The CDR3 sequence is CAWWDRGSGYTF. CDR3 in DNA: TGTGCCTGGTGGGACAGGGGATCTGGCTACACCTTC. The full variable domain, with the rest looked up from reference TRBV30 and TRBJ1-2, is SQTIHQWPATLVQPVGSPLSLECTVEGTSNPNLYWYRQAAGRGLQLLFYSVGIGQISSEVPQNLSASRPQDRQFILSSKKLLLSDSGFYLCAWWDRGSGYTFGSGTRLTVV.